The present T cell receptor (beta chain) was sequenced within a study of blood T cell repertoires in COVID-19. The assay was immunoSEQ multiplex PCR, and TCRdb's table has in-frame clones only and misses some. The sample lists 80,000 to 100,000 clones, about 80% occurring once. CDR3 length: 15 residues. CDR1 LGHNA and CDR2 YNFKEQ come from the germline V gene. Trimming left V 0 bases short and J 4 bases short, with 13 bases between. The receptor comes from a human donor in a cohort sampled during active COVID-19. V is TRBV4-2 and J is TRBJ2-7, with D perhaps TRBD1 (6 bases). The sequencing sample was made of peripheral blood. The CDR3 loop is CASSQEGGDGYEQYF. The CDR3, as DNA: TGTGCCAGCAGCCAAGAAGGGGGAGACGGGTACGAGCAGTACTTC.